One and the same sample provided the 23 T cell receptor beta chains below, sequenced in a study of shared clonotypes between healthy human individuals. The assay was immunoSEQ multiplex PCR, and TCRdb's table has in-frame clones only and misses some. The repertoire has millions of clones, roughly 92% of them found once; the top ten carry over 0.12%. Sequenced input: naive CD4+ T cells sorted from blood. Noted subset: CD45RA+ positively selected. The receptors shown here come from a man between 18 and 29 years old in good health.

The gene calls are TRBV5-4 and TRBJ2-7; D remains unclear. In germline, CDR1 is SGHNT, CDR2 YYREEE (reference sequence). V was clipped by 2 bases and J by 6 bases, with 12 bases between them. This CDR3 is 13 amino acids long. CDR3 residues: CASSFPGLAEQYF. DNA for the CDR3: TGTGCCAGCAGCTTCCCCGGGCTGGCCGAGCAGTACTTC.

This chain connects TRBV6-1 to TRBJ1-1; D is ambiguous. This CDR3 is built from 12 residues. Germline CDR1 is MNHNS and CDR2 is SASEGT. Trimming removed 7 bases from V and 5 bases from J, with 11 bases in between. The DNA for the CDR3 is TGTGCCAGCACCTTGACTGGGACTGAAGCTTTCTTT. Amino acid sequence: CASTLTGTEAFF.

V gene TRBV27 combines with J gene TRBJ2-7; 11 positions match TRBD2. The J segment lost 3 bases and the V segment lost 5 bases, leaving 9 bases of the junction unmatched. The CDR3 extends over 16 amino acids. CDR1 is MNHEY, CDR2 SMNVEV, per germline (reference sequence). CDR3: CASSPNLLAGDYEQYF. DNA of the CDR3: TGTGCCAGCAGTCCGAACCTACTAGCGGGAGACTACGAGCAGTACTTC.

The chain couples TRBV6-1 to TRBJ1-5; D gene uncertain. In germline, CDR1 is MNHNS, CDR2 SASEGT. The CDR3 is made up of 15 amino acids. Trimming pared 0 bases from V and 2 bases from J, leaving 8 bases between. This chain's CDR3 is CASSEAPGGNQPQHF. DNA of the CDR3: TGTGCCAGCAGTGAAGCCCCAGGTGGCAATCAGCCCCAGCATTTT.

This rearrangement joins TRBV19 to TRBJ1-6; D ambiguous. The length of the CDR3 is 13 residues. Germline V gene data show CDR1 as LNHDA and CDR2 as SQIVND (reference sequence). Trimming shortened V by 6 bases and J by 9 bases, and 12 bases separated the two germline ends. CDR3 in amino acids: CASRKGGGSPLHF. DNA for the CDR3: TGTGCCAGTAGGAAGGGAGGAGGTTCACCCCTCCACTTT.

This rearrangement joins TRBV10-3 to TRBJ2-2; perhaps D is TRBD1 or TRBD2 (5 bases each). V shed 7 bases and J shed 0 bases, with 12 bases lying between them. Germline lookup yields CDR1 ENHRY and CDR2 SYGVKD. The CDR3 totals 15 residues. The CDR3 loop reads CAIKSGPTNTGELFF. The DNA for the CDR3 is TGTGCCATCAAGTCGGGACCTACGAACACCGGGGAGCTGTTTTTT.

The CDR3, as DNA: TGTGCCAGCAGCCGCATACCGGACGACAGCTATGGCTACACCTTC. This codes for CASSRIPDDSYGYTF. The gene calls are TRBV6-6 and TRBJ1-2, with D perhaps TRBD1 (5 bases). Germline V lookup: CDR1 MNHNY, CDR2 SVGAGI (reference sequence). CDR3 length: 15 amino acids. Trimming stripped 6 bases from V and 4 bases from J, with 18 bases between.

This clone was recorded only once. The chain has TRBV5-1 and TRBJ2-5; TRBD2 agrees at 9 bases. The J segment lost 5 bases and the V segment lost 5 bases, leaving 10 bases of the junction unmatched. The CDR3 extends over 15 amino acids. CDR1 is SGHRS, CDR2 YFSETQ, per germline. The CDR3 is CASRRPSGNTETQYF. DNA for the CDR3: TGCGCCAGCAGAAGACCTAGCGGGAACACTGAGACCCAGTACTTC.

This chain joins TRBV2 and TRBJ2-7, with D possibly TRBD1 on 5 matching bases. V lost 8 bases to trimming and J lost 0 bases, with 8 bases between them. The CDR3 is 12 residues long. The germline CDR1 and CDR2 sequences are SNHLY and FYNNEI. The CDR3 region has the DNA TGTGCCAGCCAAGGGGACTCCTACGAGCAGTACTTC. Translated, it gives CASQGDSYEQYF. Variable domain in full (rest from reference TRBV2 and TRBJ2-7): EPEVTQTPSHQVTQMGQEVILRCVPISNHLYFYWYRQILGQKVEFLVSFYNNEISEKSEIFDDQFSVERPDGSNFTLKIRSTKLEDSAMYFCASQGDSYEQYFGPGTRLTVT.

This chain links TRBV5-3 with TRBJ2-7, with D hard to call. TRBV5-3 is treated as an ORF (open reading frame) with a function not yet certain. The V end was cut by 0 bases, the J end by 2 bases, with 6 bases between. The CDR3 is 13 amino acids. CDR3 in amino acids: CARSLGQAYEQYF. CDR3 bases: TGTGCCAGAAGCTTGGGACAAGCCTACGAGCAGTACTTC.

V gene TRBV28 combines with J gene TRBJ1-6; the D is unclear. The CDR3 has 14 residues. V gave up 5 bases and J gave up 14 bases, with 19 bases separating them. Germline assignment: CDR1 MDHEN and CDR2 SYDVKM. This chain's CDR3 is CASSRTLVEVSLHF. CDR3 nucleotide sequence: TGTGCCAGCAGTCGGACTTTAGTTGAAGTTTCCCTCCACTTT.

The sample holds one count of this clone. Distinct nucleotide sequences in the sample also encode this CDR3. V is TRBV5-4 and J is TRBJ1-3; D gene unclear. The V gene's germline CDR1 is SGHNT and CDR2 YYREEE (reference sequence). This CDR3 is built from 14 residues. Trimming removed 0 bases from V and 2 bases from J, with 6 bases in between. Here the CDR3 reads CASSLGTAGNTIYF. The CDR3 bases are TGTGCCAGCAGCTTGGGGACGGCTGGAAACACCATATATTTT.

V is TRBV9 and J is TRBJ1-4; possibly TRBD1 for D (6 bases). Trimming removed 7 bases from V and 7 bases from J, with 11 bases in between. The CDR3 spans 12 residues. CDR1 is SGDLS and CDR2 is YYNGEE in the germline V gene. In DNA form, the CDR3 reads TGTGCCAGCGGCGGACAGAGTGAAAAACTGTTTTTT. Translating gives CASGGQSEKLFF.

This chain connects TRBV19 to TRBJ1-6; no clear D. The CDR3 loop spans 14 amino acids. The V end was cut by 3 bases, the J end by 6 bases, with 9 bases between. Germline CDR1 is LNHDA and CDR2 is SQIVND (reference sequence). CDR3 DNA sequence: TGTGCCAGTAGTATTTCAGTGGGTAATTCACCCCTCCACTTT. Residues: CASSISVGNSPLHF.

The genes are TRBV9 and TRBJ2-3; D might be TRBD2 (5 bases). V was shortened by 0 bases and J by 3 bases, with 8 bases between the two germline ends. Germline-derived CDR1 and CDR2 are SGDLS and YYNGEE. This CDR3 has 14 residues. Here the CDR3 reads CASSVAGLTDTQYF. In DNA, the CDR3 is TGTGCCAGCAGCGTAGCGGGGTTGACAGATACGCAGTATTTT.

This chain links TRBV2 with TRBJ1-1; 8 bases match TRBD1. The CDR3 consists of 16 residues. Germline V gives CDR1 SNHLY, CDR2 FYNNEI. The J segment lost 1 base and the V segment lost 3 bases, leaving 7 bases of the junction unmatched. The CDR3 loop reads CASSDGGGTGNTEAFF. The CDR3 DNA reads as TGTGCCAGCAGTGATGGGGGAGGGACAGGGAACACTGAAGCTTTCTTT.

The chain is built from TRBV7-2 and TRBJ1-2, with 9 bases fitting TRBD1. CDR1 SGHTA and CDR2 FQGNSA come from the germline V gene. Trimming at V came to 3 bases and at J to 8 bases, leaving 13 bases not matched to a gene. The CDR3 extends over 16 amino acids. CDR3 residues: CASSLAQGARIYGYTF. CDR3 nucleotides: TGTGCCAGCAGCTTGGCACAGGGGGCACGGATATACGGCTACACCTTC.

This chain joins TRBV9 and TRBJ2-6, with TRBD2 identical over 14 bases. This CDR3 is 17 amino acids long. The V gene's germline CDR1 is SGDLS and CDR2 YYNGEE. V shed 4 bases, J shed 2 bases, and the junction held 2 bases outside the gene matches. DNA for the CDR3: TGTGCCAGCAGCCGACTAGCGGGAGGGGCTGGGGCCAACGTCCTGACTTTC. Translating it yields CASSRLAGGAGANVLTF.

With respect to this clone: This clone may be a read error of a much larger clone one base away. The chain recombines TRBV7-8 with TRBJ2-5; D is ambiguous. The CDR3 spans 11 residues. Germline assignment: CDR1 SGHVS and CDR2 FQNEAQ. V lost 4 bases, J lost 4 bases, and 4 bases lay in between. CDR3 residues: CASSWGETQYF. The CDR3 nucleotides are TGTGCCAGCAGCTGGGGAGAGACCCAGTACTTC.

On this clone itself: Different DNA sequences within this sample yield the same CDR3. This chain joins TRBV19 and TRBJ2-7, with unresolved D. Trimming left V 3 bases short and J 3 bases short, with 9 bases between. The CDR3 extends over 13 amino acids. Germline CDR1 is LNHDA and CDR2 is SQIVND (reference sequence). The CDR3 nucleotides are TGTGCCAGTAGTATCTCGGACGGCTACGAGCAGTACTTC. It specifies CASSISDGYEQYF.

In regard to this clone: Within the sample, other DNA sequences also encode this same CDR3. The rearrangement links TRBV30 to TRBJ1-6, with 8 bases matching TRBD1. The CDR3 loop spans 14 amino acids. The V gene end was trimmed by 0 bases and the J gene end by 7 bases; junction bases not matched to a gene: 2. Germline CDR1 reads GTSNPN; CDR2 reads SVGIG (reference sequence). CDR3 coding DNA: TGTGCCTGGAGTGTCGACAGGGGCAATTCACCCCTCCACTTT. This gives the protein CAWSVDRGNSPLHF.

J is TRBJ2-7 and V is TRBV30; D possibly corresponds to TRBD1 (5 bases). Germline loops: CDR1 GTSNPN, CDR2 SVGIG (reference sequence). V shed 1 base and J shed 5 bases, with 12 bases lying between them. CDR3 length equals 13 residues. The CDR3 loop is CAWSGAGKHEQYF. In DNA form, the CDR3 reads TGTGCCTGGAGTGGGGCAGGGAAACACGAGCAGTACTTC.

This clone was recorded only once. The chain uses TRBV29-1 and TRBJ1-1; possible D gene TRBD1, 6 bases. The V gene's germline CDR1 is SQVTM and CDR2 ANQGSEA. The CDR3 totals 14 residues. The ends were cut back, 7 bases at V and 1 base at J, with 16 bases in the middle. CDR3 sequence: CSASTAGANTEAFF. In DNA form, the CDR3 reads TGCAGCGCATCAACGGCAGGGGCGAACACTGAAGCTTTCTTT.